The rows below give T cell receptor beta chains drawn from one sample of a study of tissue T cells after allogeneic stem cell transplantation. Only in-frame clones appear in the TCRdb table, and some are missing; sequencing was by immunoSEQ multiplex PCR. The table records 42,000 or so clones, 92% of them present only once. The sequencing used blood, collected before transplantation. The receptor source for this set is a woman between 40 and 69 years old who later had graft-versus-host disease after an allogeneic stem cell transplant. Both conserved end residues are part of each CDR3. D genes are given only for firm matches. Clone size is given for some rows only: seen once, a few or many times, or a class if the clone is expanded.

J | D | size | V | CDR3 | DNA
TRBJ1-1 | . | . | TRBV7-6 | CASSPRGEGQNTEAFF | TGTGCCAGCAGCCCTCGAGGCGAGGGACAGAACACTGAAGCTTTCTTT
TRBJ1-1 | . | . | TRBV27 | CASRWDFRNTEAFF | TGTGCCAGCAGATGGGACTTTAGGAACACTGAAGCTTTCTTT
TRBJ2-1 | TRBD2 | . | TRBV19 | CASSPSLRELNEQFF | TGTGCCAGTAGCCCCAGCTTGCGGGAGTTAAATGAGCAGTTCTTC
TRBJ2-7 | TRBD2 | . | TRBV9 | CASSPGSGTYYEQYF | TGTGCCAGCAGCCCCGGGAGCGGGACCTACTACGAGCAGTACTTC
TRBJ2-7 | TRBD2 | . | TRBV7-6 | CASSNRASGTHEQYF | TGTGCCAGCAGTAACAGGGCTAGCGGGACCCACGAGCAGTACTTC
TRBJ1-3 | . | . | TRBV7-2 | CASSLARGTGNTIYF | TGTGCCAGCAGCTTAGCGCGAGGGACCGGAAACACCATATATTTT
TRBJ1-6 | . | . | TRBV21-1 | CASSKDRGFTYNSPLHF | TGTGCCAGCAGCAAGGACAGGGGATTCACCTATAATTCACCCCTCCACTTT
TRBJ2-2 | . | . | TRBV27 | CASKGRPRVGELFF | TGTGCCAGCAAGGGTCGACCCAGGGTCGGGGAGCTGTTTTTT
TRBJ2-4 | . | . | TRBV20-1 | CSASSAELPIQYF | TGCAGTGCTAGTTCGGCGGAGCTACCCATTCAGTACTTC
TRBJ2-3 | . | . | TRBV5-1 | CASSGGWSTDTQYF | TGCGCCAGCTCCGGAGGATGGAGCACAGATACGCAGTATTTT
TRBJ2-1 | TRBD2 | . | TRBV4-3 | CASSQDRYGLAVINEQFF | TGCGCCAGCAGCCAAGATCGTTATGGACTAGCGGTGATCAATGAGCAGTTCTTC
TRBJ1-2 | . | . | TRBV15 | CATSRDIDSAEDYGYTF | TGTGCCACCAGCAGAGATATAGACAGCGCCGAAGACTATGGCTACACCTTC
TRBJ2-1 | . | . | TRBV5-6 | CASSLQGIYPSSYNEQFF | TGTGCCAGCAGCTTGCAGGGAATTTACCCCAGCTCCTACAATGAGCAGTTCTTC
TRBJ1-5 | . | . | TRBV7-9 | CASSLLGGQPQHF | TGTGCCAGCAGCTTATTGGGGGGTCAGCCCCAGCATTTT
TRBJ2-2 | TRBD2 | . | TRBV2 | CASTRERNTGELFF | TGTGCCAGCACGCGGGAGAGGAACACCGGGGAGCTGTTTTTT
TRBJ1-2 | . | . | TRBV6-2/TRBV6-3 | CASSHDRLTGYTF | TGTGCCAGCAGCCACGACAGGCTAACTGGCTACACCTTC
TRBJ1-1 | . | . | TRBV6-1 | CASSEAMGPEAFF | TGTGCCAGCAGTGAAGCTATGGGGCCTGAAGCTTTCTTT
TRBJ2-1 | TRBD1 | . | TRBV19 | CASSIGQGAGGEQFF | TGTGCCAGTAGTATTGGGCAGGGGGCCGGGGGTGAGCAGTTCTTC
TRBJ2-7 | . | . | TRBV7-9 | CASSFEGSYEQYF | TGTGCCAGCAGCTTTGAGGGATCCTACGAGCAGTACTTC
TRBJ2-2 | . | . | TRBV5-1 | CASSRNTGELFF | TGCGCCAGCAGCAGAAACACCGGGGAGCTGTTTTTT
TRBJ1-5 | . | . | TRBV28 | CASNYLTRDRGANQPQHF | TGTGCCAGCAACTATCTGACGAGGGATCGTGGAGCCAATCAGCCCCAGCATTTT
TRBJ2-2 | TRBD2 | . | TRBV19 | CASGLAGANTGELFF | TGTGCCAGCGGGTTAGCGGGGGCGAACACCGGGGAGCTGTTTTTT
TRBJ1-5 | . | . | TRBV18 | CASSPNGPYSNQPQHF | TGTGCCAGCTCACCAAATGGACCCTATAGCAATCAGCCCCAGCATTTT
TRBJ1-1 | . | once | TRBV20-1 | CSAVRGTEAFF | TGCAGTGCTGTGAGGGGAACTGAAGCTTTCTTT
TRBJ1-5 | . | . | TRBV6-2/TRBV6-3 | CASSYTPVPLQPQHF | TGTGCCAGCAGTTACACTCCCGTCCCCCTTCAGCCCCAGCATTTT
TRBJ2-1 | TRBD2 | . | TRBV5-4 | CASIPAPAGSNEQFF | TGTGCCAGCATCCCTGCACCAGCGGGAAGCAATGAGCAGTTCTTC
TRBJ1-5 | . | . | TRBV15 | CATSSGPNQPQHF | TGTGCCACCTCCTCCGGGCCAAATCAGCCCCAGCATTTT
TRBJ1-6 | TRBD1 | few | TRBV28 | CASRKGTVSTNSPLHF | TGTGCCAGCAGGAAGGGGACAGTGAGTACCAATTCACCCCTCCACTTT
TRBJ1-2 | . | . | TRBV19 | CASSIASNYGYTF | TGTGCCAGTAGTATTGCCTCCAACTATGGCTACACCTTC
TRBJ1-2 | . | . | TRBV19 | CASSIRPGDGYTF | TGTGCCAGTAGTATCCGGCCAGGGGATGGCTACACCTTC
TRBJ2-2 | . | . | TRBV3-1/TRBV3-2 | CASSQRWSGELFF | TGTGCCAGCAGCCAGAGGTGGTCCGGGGAGCTGTTTTTT
TRBJ2-3 | TRBD1 | . | TRBV5-5 | CASSLIGQGATDTQYF | TGTGCCAGCAGCTTGATCGGACAGGGGGCCACAGATACGCAGTATTTT
TRBJ2-1 | . | . | TRBV6-1 | CASSDASGYNEQFF | TGTGCCAGCAGTGATGCGAGCGGTTACAATGAGCAGTTCTTC
TRBJ2-3 | . | . | TRBV2 | CASTQSTDTQYF | TGTGCCAGCACCCAATCCACAGATACGCAGTATTTT
TRBJ2-5 | TRBD2 | . | TRBV11-2 | CASSYRLASSGLQETQYF | TGTGCCAGCAGCTATAGACTAGCGTCTAGCGGTCTCCAAGAGACCCAGTACTTC
TRBJ2-5 | . | . | TRBV4-3 | CASSLQPREKETQYF | TGCGCCAGCAGCCTACAACCCCGGGAAAAAGAGACCCAGTACTTC
TRBJ1-1 | . | . | TRBV27 | CASSLTRAIGAEAFF | TGTGCCAGCAGTCTTACACGGGCCATAGGGGCTGAAGCTTTCTTT
TRBJ2-2 | . | once | TRBV19 | CASSTLGTGSGELFF | TGTGCCAGTAGTACCCTCGGGACGGGCTCGGGGGAGCTGTTTTTT
TRBJ2-2 | . | . | TRBV12-3/TRBV12-4 | CASSLTSPGELFF | TGTGCCAGCAGCCTAACTAGCCCCGGGGAGCTGTTTTTT
TRBJ1-1 | . | . | TRBV5-4 | CASSSRPDGNTEAFF | TGTGCCAGCAGCTCGCGCCCGGACGGGAACACTGAAGCTTTCTTT
TRBJ2-3 | TRBD2 | . | TRBV30 | CACRTRSTDTQYF | TGTGCCTGCCGGACTAGATCCACAGATACGCAGTATTTT
TRBJ1-3 | TRBD1 | . | TRBV3-1/TRBV3-2 | CASSQVLQGAGGNTIYF | TGTGCCAGCAGCCAAGTCCTGCAGGGGGCTGGTGGAAACACCATATATTTT